These 11 T cell receptor beta chains were sequenced from one sample in a study of regulatory T cells in long-lasting Graves disease. Construction of the TCR beta libraries employed iRepertoire HTBI primers in conjunction with Arm-PCR of CDR3 regions. Each CDR3 protein is one row after TCRdb ran MiXCR on the multiplex PCR reads. The data show 700,000 or so distinct CDR3 sequences, about 30% seen once. The time point here: persistent/refractory GD, antithyroid drugs over 5 years with positive TRAb. There was RNA extracted from PBMCs, and the TCR library was made from it. The starting material was peripheral blood mononuclear cells (PBMCs), obtained when the disease was refractory, from a patient treated with antithyroid drugs. The receptors were gathered from a female donor with Graves disease.

This clonotype has only a few counts. The rearrangement joins TRBV6-1 to TRBJ2-7; no reliable D call. CDR1 and CDR2 from the germline V gene are MNHNS and SASEGT. This CDR3 has 15 amino acids. Trimming stripped 5 bases from V and 3 bases from J, with 17 bases between. Here the CDR3 reads CASSPTWDLGYEQYF. In DNA form, the CDR3 reads TGTGCCAGCAGTCCGACTTGGGATCTGGGCTACGAGCAGTACTTC.

The gene calls are TRBV5-6 and TRBJ1-1; 9 nucleotides agree with TRBD1. Germline loops: CDR1 SGHDT, CDR2 YYEEEE. J lost 5 bases, V lost 3 bases, and 8 bases had no gene match. The CDR3 is made up of 15 amino acids. The CDR3 reads CASSSTGGAWTEAFF. The DNA of the CDR3 is TGTGCCAGCAGCTCTACAGGGGGCGCTTGGACTGAAGCTTTCTTT. The full variable domain, rest sourced from reference TRBV5-6 and TRBJ1-1, is DAGVTQSPTHLIKTRGQQVTLRCSPKSGHDTVSWYQQALGQGPQFIFQYYEEEERQRGNFPDRFSGHQFPNYSSELNVNALLLGDSALYLCASSSTGGAWTEAFFGQGTRLTVV.

In its sample, this clonotype was seen a few times. The chain links TRBV5-1 to TRBJ1-1, with TRBD1 identical over 7 bases. With V trimmed by 4 bases and J by 5 bases, 11 bases remained unmatched. Germline V lookup: CDR1 SGHRS, CDR2 YFSETQ. The CDR3 spans 15 residues. Written as DNA, the CDR3 is TGCGCCAGCAGCACCTCTTGGACAGGAGGGACTGAAGCTTTCTTT. Translating it yields CASSTSWTGGTEAFF.

This clonotype was detected only a few times. The V and J genes are TRBV30 and TRBJ1-5; 9 positions match TRBD1. The trim removed 3 bases at V and 3 bases at J, leaving 3 bases unmatched. This CDR3 is built from 14 residues. CDR1 is GTSNPN and CDR2 is SVGIG in the germline V gene (reference sequence). The CDR3 DNA follows: TGTGCCTGGAGCGGGACAGGGTTCAATCAGCCCCAGCATTTT. Its translation is CAWSGTGFNQPQHF.

This clonotype has only a few counts. J is TRBJ1-4 and V is TRBV6-2 or TRBV6-3, with 10 bases fitting TRBD1. This CDR3 contains 15 residues. CDR1 and CDR2 (germline): MNHEY, SVGEGT. The trim removed 7 bases at V and 7 bases at J, leaving 9 bases unmatched. This CDR3 reads CASTQGTGVFEKLFF. The CDR3 bases are TGTGCCAGCACCCAAGGGACAGGGGTTTTTGAAAAACTGTTTTTT.

The count of this clonotype is one. V is TRBV5-1 and J is TRBJ2-5; no clear D gene. Germline V gene data show CDR1 as SGHRS and CDR2 as YFSETQ. The CDR3 is 16 residues long. Trimming removed 1 base from V and 5 bases from J, with 18 bases in between. The CDR3 DNA is TGCGCCAGCAGCTTGATGTTCCGGCGTGAAGGGGAGACCCAGTACTTC. As protein: CASSLMFRREGETQYF.

The chain combines TRBV25-1 with TRBJ1-5, with 9 bases fitting TRBD1. V lost 4 bases, J lost 2 bases, and 12 bases stayed unmatched. From germline, CDR1 is MGHDK and CDR2 SYGVNS. The CDR3 consists of 18 residues. The CDR3 here is CASSGSTGGLSGNQPQHF. The CDR3 region has the DNA TGTGCCAGCAGTGGGAGTACAGGGGGCTTGTCTGGCAATCAGCCCCAGCATTTT.

The chain is built from TRBV19 and TRBJ1-1; D perhaps matches TRBD1 (6 bases). The CDR3 loop spans 16 amino acids. Germline V gene lookup returns CDR1 LNHDA and CDR2 SQIVND (reference sequence). The V end lost 9 bases, the J end lost 10 bases, and 30 bases lay between the germline ends. CDR3 coding DNA: TGTGCCAGCAGTTCTCCACCCGGGACACCGGAGAGTCGAGCTTTCTTT. Encoded protein: CASSSPPGTPESRAFF.

The chain joins TRBV2 to TRBJ1-1; a weak D match, TRBD1 (5 bases). The V gene lost 0 bases and the J gene lost 7 bases, with 18 bases spanning the gap. The CDR3 runs 16 residues. CDR1 is SNHLY, CDR2 FYNNEI, per germline. The CDR3 here is CASSEAVGSRGVEAFF. In nucleotides, the CDR3 is TGTGCCAGCAGTGAAGCTGTCGGGTCAAGAGGGGTTGAAGCTTTCTTT.

For this clonotype: It may be a read error: a sequence one base away is much more abundant. The missing conserved phenylalanine or tryptophan at the end of this CDR3 makes a read error likely. The chain uses TRBV28 and TRBJ2-7; 9 nucleotides agree with TRBD2. Germline loops: CDR1 MDHEN, CDR2 SYDVKM. This CDR3 comprises 15 residues. V shed 2 bases, J shed 5 bases, and the junction held 7 bases outside the gene matches. The CDR3 bases are TGTGCCAGCAGTTTAGGCGGGGGGGTAATAAACGAGCAGTACCTC. As protein: CASSLGGGVINEQYL.

This clonotype turned up a few times. V and J are TRBV29-1 and TRBJ1-1; D not certain. V gave up 7 bases and J gave up 0 bases, with 12 bases separating them. Per germline, CDR1 SQVTM and CDR2 ANQGSEA. The CDR3 has 13 residues. The CDR3 protein is CSGASRLNTEAFF. CDR3 sequence (DNA): TGCAGCGGGGCGAGCAGGCTGAACACTGAAGCTTTCTTT.